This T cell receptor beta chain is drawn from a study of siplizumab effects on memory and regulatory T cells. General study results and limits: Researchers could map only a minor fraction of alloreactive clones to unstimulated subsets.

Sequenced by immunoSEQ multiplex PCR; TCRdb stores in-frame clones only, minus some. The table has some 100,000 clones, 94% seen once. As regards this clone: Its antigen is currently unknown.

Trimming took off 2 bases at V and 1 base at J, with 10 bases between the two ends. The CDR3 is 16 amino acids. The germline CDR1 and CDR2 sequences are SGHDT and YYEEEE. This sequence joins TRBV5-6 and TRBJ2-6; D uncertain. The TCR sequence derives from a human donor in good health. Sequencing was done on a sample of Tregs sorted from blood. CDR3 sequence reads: CASSLRRPSGANVLTF. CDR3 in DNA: TGTGCCAGCAGCTTACGACGGCCATCTGGGGCCAACGTCCTGACTTTC.